The subject of this entry is one TCR beta chain. Its antigen is as yet unknown. The data originate from a study of Tregs in tolerant kidney transplant recipients. Germline values: CDR1 SGHRS, CDR2 YFSETQ. Deletions cut 5 bases from V and 7 bases from J, with 15 bases between. The CDR3 length is 14 residues. Only in-frame clones appear in the TCRdb table, and some are missing; sequencing was by immunoSEQ multiplex PCR. The sample yields roughly 250,000 clones, more than 65% seen once. Broader study findings: Biological reproducibility was not directly addressed in this study. The most relevant donor-specific Treg TCRbeta repertoire apparently came from expansion with activated donor B cells. Findings come from small patient numbers and require larger validation.

The chain recombines TRBV5-1 with TRBJ1-4; D is possibly TRBD1 (6 bases). Sequencing was performed on CD4+ T cells from blood. This clonotype was sampled from a human donor in good health. The CDR3 is CASRRDLTGEKLFF. The CDR3 DNA reads TGCGCCAGCAGAAGGGACCTGACAGGTGAAAAACTGTTTTTT.